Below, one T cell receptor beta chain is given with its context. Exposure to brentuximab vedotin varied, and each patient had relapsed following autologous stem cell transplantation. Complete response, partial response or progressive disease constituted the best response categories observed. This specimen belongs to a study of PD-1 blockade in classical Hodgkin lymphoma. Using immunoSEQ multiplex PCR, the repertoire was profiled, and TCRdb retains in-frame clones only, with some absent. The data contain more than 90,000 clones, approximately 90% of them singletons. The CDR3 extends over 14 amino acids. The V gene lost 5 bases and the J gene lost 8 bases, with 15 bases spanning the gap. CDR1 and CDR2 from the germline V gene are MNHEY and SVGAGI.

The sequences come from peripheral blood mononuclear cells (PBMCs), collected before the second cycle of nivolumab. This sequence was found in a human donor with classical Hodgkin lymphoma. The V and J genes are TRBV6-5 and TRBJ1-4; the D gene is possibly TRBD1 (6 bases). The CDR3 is CASSESGTREKLFF. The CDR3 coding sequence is TGTGCCAGCAGTGAATCCGGGACAAGGGAAAAACTGTTTTTT.